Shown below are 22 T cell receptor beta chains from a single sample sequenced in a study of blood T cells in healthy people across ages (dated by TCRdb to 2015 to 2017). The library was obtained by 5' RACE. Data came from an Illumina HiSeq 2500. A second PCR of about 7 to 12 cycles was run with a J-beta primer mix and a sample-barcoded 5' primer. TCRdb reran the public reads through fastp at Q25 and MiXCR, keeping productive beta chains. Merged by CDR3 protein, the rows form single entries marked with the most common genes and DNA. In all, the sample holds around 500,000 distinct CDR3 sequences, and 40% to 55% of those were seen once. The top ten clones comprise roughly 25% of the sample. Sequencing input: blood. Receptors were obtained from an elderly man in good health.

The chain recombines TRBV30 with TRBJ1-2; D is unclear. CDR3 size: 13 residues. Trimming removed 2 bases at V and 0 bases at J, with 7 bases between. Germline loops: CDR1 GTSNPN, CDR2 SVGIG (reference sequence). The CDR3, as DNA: TGTGCCTGGAGTTACGCCGCTAACTATGGCTACACCTTC. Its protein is CAWSYAANYGYTF.

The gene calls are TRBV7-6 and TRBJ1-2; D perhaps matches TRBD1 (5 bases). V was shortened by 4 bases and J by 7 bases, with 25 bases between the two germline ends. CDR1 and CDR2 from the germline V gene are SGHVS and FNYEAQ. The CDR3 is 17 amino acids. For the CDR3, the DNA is TGTGCCAGCAGCTCCAAGCCGGGGGACGCACGGGTTGGTGGCTACACCTTC. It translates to CASSSKPGDARVGGYTF.

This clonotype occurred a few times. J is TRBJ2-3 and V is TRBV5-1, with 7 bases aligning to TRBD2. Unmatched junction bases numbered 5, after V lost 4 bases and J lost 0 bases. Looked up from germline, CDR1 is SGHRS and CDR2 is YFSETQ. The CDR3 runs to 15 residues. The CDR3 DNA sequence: TGCGCCAGCAGCACGAGCGGGACTAGCACAGATACGCAGTATTTT. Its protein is CASSTSGTSTDTQYF.

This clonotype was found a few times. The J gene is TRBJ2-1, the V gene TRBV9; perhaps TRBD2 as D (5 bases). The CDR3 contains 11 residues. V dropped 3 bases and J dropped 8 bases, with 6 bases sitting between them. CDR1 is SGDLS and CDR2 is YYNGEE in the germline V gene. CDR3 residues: CASSAEDEQFF. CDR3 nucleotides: TGTGCCAGCAGCGCGGAGGATGAGCAGTTCTTC.

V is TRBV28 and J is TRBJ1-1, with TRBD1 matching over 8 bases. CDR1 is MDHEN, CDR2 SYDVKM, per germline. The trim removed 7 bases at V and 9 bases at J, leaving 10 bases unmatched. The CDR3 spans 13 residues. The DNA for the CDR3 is TGTGCCAGCATAGGGACAGGACGTTCTCAAGCTTTCTTT. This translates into CASIGTGRSQAFF.

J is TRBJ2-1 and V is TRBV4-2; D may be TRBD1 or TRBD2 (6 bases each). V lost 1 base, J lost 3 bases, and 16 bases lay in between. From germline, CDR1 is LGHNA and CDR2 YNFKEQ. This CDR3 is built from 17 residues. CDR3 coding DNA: TGTGCCAGCAGCCAAGGAGTAGAGGGGGGCTTCTACAATGAGCAGTTCTTC. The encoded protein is CASSQGVEGGFYNEQFF.

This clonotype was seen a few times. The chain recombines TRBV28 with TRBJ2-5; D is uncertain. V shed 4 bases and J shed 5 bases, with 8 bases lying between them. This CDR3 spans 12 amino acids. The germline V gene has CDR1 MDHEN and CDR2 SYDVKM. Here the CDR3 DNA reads TGTGCCAGCAGTTCCGCCGGCGAGACCCAGTACTTC. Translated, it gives CASSSAGETQYF.

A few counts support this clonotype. CDR3 nucleotides: TGTGCCAGCAGACCATCGACCGATGAGCAGTTCTTC. Its protein is CASRPSTDEQFF. The rearrangement joins TRBV7-9 to TRBJ2-1; no clear D. The V gene's germline CDR1 is SEHNR and CDR2 FQNEAQ (reference sequence). The V and J ends lost 6 bases and 8 bases respectively, with 11 bases between them. The CDR3 totals 12 residues.

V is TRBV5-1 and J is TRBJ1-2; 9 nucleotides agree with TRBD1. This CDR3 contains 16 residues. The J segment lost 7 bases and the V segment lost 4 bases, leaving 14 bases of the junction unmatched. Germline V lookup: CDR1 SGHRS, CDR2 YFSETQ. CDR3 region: CASSPVPGQGLGGYTF. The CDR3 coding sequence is TGCGCCAGCAGCCCGGTCCCGGGACAGGGACTGGGTGGCTACACCTTC.

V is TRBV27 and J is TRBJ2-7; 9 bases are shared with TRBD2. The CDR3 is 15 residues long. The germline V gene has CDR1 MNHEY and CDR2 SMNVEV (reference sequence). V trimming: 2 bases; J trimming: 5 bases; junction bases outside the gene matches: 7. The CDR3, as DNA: TGTGCCAGCAGTTTAGGGGCGGGGGGGAAGGACGAGCAGTACTTC. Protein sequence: CASSLGAGGKDEQYF.

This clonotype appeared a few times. The CDR3 is CASRQTSVDEQFF. The CDR3 DNA is TGTGCCAGCAGGCAGACTAGTGTCGATGAGCAGTTCTTC. The rearrangement uses TRBV28 and TRBJ2-1; D possibly corresponds to TRBD2 (6 bases). There are 13 residues in the CDR3. V lost 6 bases, J lost 8 bases, and 14 bases lay in between. Germline V gives CDR1 MDHEN, CDR2 SYDVKM. The variable domain in full, completed from reference TRBV28 and TRBJ2-1, reads DVKVTQSSRYLVKRTGEKVFLECVQDMDHENMFWYRQDPGLGLRLIYFSYDVKMKEKGDIPEGYSVSREKKERFSLILESASTNQTSMYLCASRQTSVDEQFFGPGTRLTVL.

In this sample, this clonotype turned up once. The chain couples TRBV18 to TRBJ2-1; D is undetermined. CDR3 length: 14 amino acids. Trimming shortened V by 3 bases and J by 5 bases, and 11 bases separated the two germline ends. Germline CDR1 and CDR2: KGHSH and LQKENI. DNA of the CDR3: TGTGCCAGCTCACCCCGACATTCTAACAATGAGCAGTTCTTC. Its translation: CASSPRHSNNEQFF. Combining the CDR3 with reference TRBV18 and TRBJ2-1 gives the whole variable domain NAGVMQNPRHLVRRRGQEARLRCSPMKGHSHVYWYRQLPEEGLKFMVYLQKENIIDESGMPKERFSAEFPKEGPSILRIQQVVRGDSAAYFCASSPRHSNNEQFFGPGTRLTVL.

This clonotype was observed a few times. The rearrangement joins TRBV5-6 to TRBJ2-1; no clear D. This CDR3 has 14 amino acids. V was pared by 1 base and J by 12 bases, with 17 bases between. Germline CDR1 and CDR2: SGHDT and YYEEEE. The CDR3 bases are TGTGCCAGCAGCTTGAGGGCTCGTTATGGTCGGCAGTTCTTC. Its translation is CASSLRARYGRQFF.

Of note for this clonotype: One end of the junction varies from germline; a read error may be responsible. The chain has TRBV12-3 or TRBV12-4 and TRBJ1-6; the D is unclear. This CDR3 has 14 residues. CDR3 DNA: TGTGCCAGCAGTTTGGGCAGTGGGAATTCACCCCCCCACTTT. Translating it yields CASSLGSGNSPPHF.

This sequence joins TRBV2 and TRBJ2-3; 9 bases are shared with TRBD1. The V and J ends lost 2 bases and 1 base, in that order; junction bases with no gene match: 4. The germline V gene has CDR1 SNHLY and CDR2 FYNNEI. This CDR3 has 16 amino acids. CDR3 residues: CASSETRDRGTDTQYF. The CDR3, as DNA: TGTGCCAGCAGTGAAACCCGGGACAGGGGCACAGATACGCAGTATTTT.

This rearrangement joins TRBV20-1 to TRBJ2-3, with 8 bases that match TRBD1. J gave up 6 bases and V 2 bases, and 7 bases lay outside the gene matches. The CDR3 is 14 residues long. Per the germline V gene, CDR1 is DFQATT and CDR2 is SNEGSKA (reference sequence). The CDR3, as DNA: TGCAGTGCTAGACAGGGGGCGACCTCCGATACGCAGTATTTT. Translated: CSARQGATSDTQYF.

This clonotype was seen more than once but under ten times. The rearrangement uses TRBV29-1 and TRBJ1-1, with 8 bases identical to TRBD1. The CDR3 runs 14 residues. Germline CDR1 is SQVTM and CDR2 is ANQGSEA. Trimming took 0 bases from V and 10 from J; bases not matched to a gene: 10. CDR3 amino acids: CSVEESDRVRPAFF. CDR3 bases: TGCAGCGTTGAAGAATCGGACAGGGTACGCCCAGCTTTCTTT.

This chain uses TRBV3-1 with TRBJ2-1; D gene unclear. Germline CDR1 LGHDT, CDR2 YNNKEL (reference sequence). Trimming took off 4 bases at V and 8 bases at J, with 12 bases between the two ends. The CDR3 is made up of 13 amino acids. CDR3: CASSRRGVDEQFF. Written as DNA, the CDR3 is TGTGCCAGCAGCCGCCGTGGGGTGGATGAGCAGTTCTTC.

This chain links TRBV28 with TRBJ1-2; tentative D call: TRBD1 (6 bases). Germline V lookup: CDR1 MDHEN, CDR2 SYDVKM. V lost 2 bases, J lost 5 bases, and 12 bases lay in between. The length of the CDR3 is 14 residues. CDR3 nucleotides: TGTGCCAGCAGTTTAATAGCCAGGGGATATGGCTACACCTTC. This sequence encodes CASSLIARGYGYTF.

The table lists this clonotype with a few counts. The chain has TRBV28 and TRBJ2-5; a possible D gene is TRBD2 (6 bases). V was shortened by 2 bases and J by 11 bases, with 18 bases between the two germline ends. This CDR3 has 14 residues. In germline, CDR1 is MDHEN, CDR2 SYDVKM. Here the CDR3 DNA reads TGTGCCAGCAGTTTAGTCACGACCCGCGGGGAGCAGTACTTC. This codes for CASSLVTTRGEQYF.

As DNA, the CDR3 is TGTGCCAGCAGTCAGACAGGGGGAGCGAGCAATCAGCCCCAGCATTTT. Encoded protein: CASSQTGGASNQPQHF. The V call is TRBV7-2, the J call TRBJ1-5; 9 positions match TRBD1. Germline lookup yields CDR1 SGHTA and CDR2 FQGNSA. The J segment lost 1 base and the V segment lost 6 bases, leaving 7 bases of the junction unmatched. The CDR3 is 16 amino acids.

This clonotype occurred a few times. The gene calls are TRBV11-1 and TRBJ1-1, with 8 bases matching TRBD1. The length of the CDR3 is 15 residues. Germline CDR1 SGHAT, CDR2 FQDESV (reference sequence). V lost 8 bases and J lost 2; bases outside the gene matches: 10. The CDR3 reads CASSRPGQANTEAFF. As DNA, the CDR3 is TGTGCCAGCTCCAGACCGGGACAGGCCAACACTGAAGCTTTCTTT.